The 12 T cell receptor beta chains in this list originate from one sample, sequenced in a study of siplizumab effects on memory and regulatory T cells. This table comes from immunoSEQ multiplex PCR, and its TCRdb copy is limited to in-frame clones, with some not included. The sample lists some 65,000 clones, about 87% occurring once. Material for sequencing was Tregs sorted from blood. These TCRs come from a human donor in good health.

This clone was picked up a small number of times. This chain connects TRBV15 to TRBJ1-2; D is unresolved. CDR1 LNHNV and CDR2 YYDKDF come from the germline V gene (reference sequence). CDR3 length equals 12 residues. V lost 1 base and J 6 bases, leaving 6 bases between the germline ends. The CDR3 DNA is TGTGCCACCAGCAGAGGAAGGGATGGCTACACCTTC. Protein product: CATSRGRDGYTF.

The sample holds one count of this clone. This chain links TRBV5-1 with TRBJ2-3; D could derive from TRBD1 or TRBD2 (6 bases each). The CDR3 has 14 residues. Looked up from germline, CDR1 is SGHRS and CDR2 is YFSETQ. V was shortened by 1 base and J by 4 bases, with 10 bases between the two germline ends. CDR3 protein: CASSLPGGSDTQYF. The CDR3 DNA follows: TGCGCCAGCAGCTTGCCCGGGGGCTCAGATACGCAGTATTTT. The complete variable domain, with remaining parts taken from reference TRBV5-1 and TRBJ2-3, reads KAGVTQTPRYLIKTRGQQVTLSCSPISGHRSVSWYQQTPGQGLQFLFEYFSETQRNKGNFPGRFSGRQFSNSRSEMNVSTLELGDSALYLCASSLPGGSDTQYFGPGTRLTVL.

This clone was seen just once. This rearrangement joins TRBV6-1 to TRBJ1-3; the D is unclear. V was cut by 8 bases and J by 8 bases, with 7 bases left in between. There are 10 residues in the CDR3. Per the germline V gene, CDR1 is MNHNS and CDR2 is SASEGT. The CDR3 is CASVWDTIYF. The CDR3 DNA reads as TGTGCCAGCGTCTGGGACACCATATATTTT.

A few counts support this clone. CDR3 region: CASSQLRTPPGDEQFF. DNA for the CDR3: TGCGCCAGCAGCCAGTTACGGACTCCCCCAGGCGATGAGCAGTTCTTC. The genes are TRBV4-1 and TRBJ2-1, with D perhaps TRBD2 (5 bases). Trimming left V 3 bases short and J 8 bases short, with 20 bases between. CDR1 is MGHRA, CDR2 YSYEKL, per germline. The CDR3 is made up of 16 amino acids.

CDR3 DNA sequence: TGTGCCAGCAGTGCTATCAGCGGAGATTACGAGCAGTACTTC. Translated, it gives CASSAISGDYEQYF. This chain joins TRBV6-1 and TRBJ2-7, with D possibly matching TRBD2 (5 bases). CDR1 is MNHNS, CDR2 SASEGT, per germline. The CDR3 is 14 residues long. The V and J ends lost 4 bases and 4 bases respectively, with 14 bases between them.

This sequence joins TRBV5-1 and TRBJ2-2; no clear D gene. In germline, CDR1 is SGHRS, CDR2 YFSETQ. V gave up 0 bases and J gave up 0 bases, with 15 bases separating them. This CDR3 contains 18 residues. CDR3 DNA: TGCGCCAGCAGCTTGGTCCTAAAGAGCGTTGCGAACACCGGGGAGCTGTTTTTT. It yields the protein CASSLVLKSVANTGELFF.

The chain couples TRBV7-3 to TRBJ2-5; perhaps TRBD1 as D (6 bases). The germline V and J ends were trimmed by 5 bases and 1 base, with 8 bases remaining between them. Germline CDR1 and CDR2: SGHTA and FQGTGA. This CDR3 has 13 amino acids. Here the CDR3 reads CASSRTVQETQYF. In DNA form, the CDR3 reads TGTGCCAGCAGCCGGACAGTCCAAGAGACCCAGTACTTC. Combining the CDR3 with reference TRBV7-3 and TRBJ2-5 gives the whole variable domain GAGVSQTPSNKVTEKGKYVELRCDPISGHTALYWYRQSLGQGPEFLIYFQGTGAADDSGLPNDRFFAVRPEGSVSTLKIQRTERGDSAVYLCASSRTVQETQYFGPGTRLLVL.

The chain recombines TRBV6-5 with TRBJ2-3; D gene unclear. The length of the CDR3 is 14 residues. CDR1 is MNHEY and CDR2 is SVGAGI in the germline V gene. Deletions cut 1 base from V and 0 bases from J, with 5 bases between. The CDR3 coding sequence is TGTGCCAGCAGTTACTTCGAGAGCACAGATACGCAGTATTTT. Residues: CASSYFESTDTQYF.

The chain combines TRBV4-3 with TRBJ2-3; D unclear. Germline CDR1 LGHNA, CDR2 YSLEER. This CDR3 contains 15 residues. Trimming shortened V by 0 bases and J by 2 bases, and 9 bases separated the two germline ends. The CDR3, as DNA: TGCGCCAGCAGCCAAGATCCTAGGCCCACAGATACGCAGTATTTT. The encoded protein is CASSQDPRPTDTQYF.

The J gene is TRBJ1-2, the V gene TRBV7-9; no clear D gene. This CDR3 is 15 amino acids long. Germline V lookup: CDR1 SEHNR, CDR2 FQNEAQ (reference sequence). V lost 5 bases and J 7 bases, leaving 20 bases between the germline ends. This chain's CDR3 is CASSAPALLAAGYTF. DNA of the CDR3: TGTGCCAGCAGCGCCCCGGCACTGTTAGCTGCTGGCTACACCTTC.

The CDR3 bases are TGTGCCAGTAGTATTACCCAGCACGGCTACACCTTC. This encodes CASSITQHGYTF. The chain employs TRBV19 and TRBJ1-2, with D unclear. The CDR3 length is 12 residues. CDR1 is LNHDA and CDR2 is SQIVND in the germline V gene (reference sequence). V lost 3 bases and J lost 8, with 10 bases in between.

The chain employs TRBV18 and TRBJ1-2; D ambiguous. V lost 1 base and J 6 bases, leaving 15 bases between the germline ends. The germline V gene has CDR1 KGHSH and CDR2 LQKENI. The CDR3 has 15 amino acids. The CDR3: CASSPRPRSPNGYTF. The CDR3 coding sequence is TGTGCCAGCTCACCACGCCCCAGGAGCCCAAATGGCTACACCTTC.